One sample yielded the 20 T cell receptor beta chains listed below, sequenced in a study of cytomegalovirus exposure and HLA in healthy donors. Vbeta (60) and Jbeta (13) primers were used in the PCR. Here immunoSEQ multiplex PCR was the method, and the copy in TCRdb shows in-frame clones only, minus some. The table records approximately 89,000 clones, roughly 79% of them present only once. Sequencing was done on a sample of PBMCs. All receptors come from a male donor in good health and CMV-seronegative.

The V and J genes are TRBV18 and TRBJ1-2; tentative D call: TRBD1 (6 bases). Germline CDR1 KGHSH, CDR2 LQKENI. V lost 0 bases, J lost 3 bases, and 11 bases lay in between. This CDR3 comprises 15 residues. In nucleotides, the CDR3 is TGTGCCAGCTCACCACCTGCAGGGGACGACTATGGCTACACCTTC. Its protein product is CASSPPAGDDYGYTF.

The CDR3 nucleotides read TGTGCCAGCAGCTCTAACTTCCTTCAGGGGTTTAACTATGGCTACACCTTC. Translating gives CASSSNFLQGFNYGYTF. The chain joins TRBV7-2 to TRBJ1-2; the D gene is possibly TRBD1 (6 bases). V lost 4 bases, J lost 1 base, and 19 bases lay in between. The germline gives CDR1 SGHTA, CDR2 FQGNSA. This CDR3 has 17 amino acids.

V and J are TRBV2 and TRBJ1-1; the D gene is possibly TRBD1 (5 bases). With 6 bases removed from V and 6 bases from J, the gap between germline ends came to 11 bases. The CDR3 length is 12 residues. CDR1 is SNHLY, CDR2 FYNNEI, per germline. The CDR3 here is CASRRGIAEAFF. DNA for the CDR3: TGTGCCAGCAGAAGGGGCATCGCTGAAGCTTTCTTT.

The chain combines TRBV10-3 with TRBJ1-2, with D perhaps TRBD1 (5 bases). Germline V CDR1 and CDR2: ENHRY, SYGVKD. The length of the CDR3 is 15 residues. V lost 0 bases and J 4 bases, leaving 12 bases between the germline ends. CDR3 sequence reads: CAISESVGRGYGYTF. In DNA, the CDR3 is TGTGCCATCAGTGAGTCCGTGGGGAGGGGCTATGGCTACACCTTC.

The rearrangement uses TRBV28 and TRBJ2-5, with D possibly TRBD1 on 7 matching bases. CDR1 and CDR2 from the germline V gene are MDHEN and SYDVKM. The V and J ends lost 7 bases and 2 bases respectively, with 17 bases between them. The CDR3 covers 15 residues. The CDR3 here is CASNLQGRWQETQYF. For the CDR3, the DNA is TGTGCCAGCAACCTACAGGGGAGGTGGCAAGAGACCCAGTACTTC.

The chain links TRBV4-1 to TRBJ2-5; 8 positions match TRBD1. TRBJ2-7 explains the end of the DNA better; the J call may be wrong. The CDR3 sequence is 15 residues long. Germline CDR1 MGHRA, CDR2 YSYEKL. CDR3 in DNA: TGCGCCAGCAGCCAAGGGACAGGGAAGGCCTACGAGCAGTACTTC. As protein: CASSQGTGKAYEQYF.

The rearrangement links TRBV15 to TRBJ1-3, with TRBD1 matching 11 bases. The CDR3 extends over 16 amino acids. The germline V gene encodes CDR1 LNHNV and CDR2 YYDKDF (reference sequence). Trimming cost V 1 base and J 5 bases; bases outside gene matches: 4. CDR3: CATSRGDRGSRNTIYF. Here the CDR3 DNA reads TGTGCCACCAGCAGAGGGGACAGGGGGTCTCGAAACACCATATATTTT.

This clone was counted a few times. The V gene is TRBV9, the J gene TRBJ2-5, with D possibly TRBD2 on 6 matching bases. The DNA end favors TRBJ2-7, so the J call may be wrong. Germline CDR1 reads SGDLS; CDR2 reads YYNGEE. The CDR3 extends over 14 amino acids. This CDR3 is CASSVGEVSYEQYF. The CDR3 DNA reads as TGTGCCAGCAGCGTGGGGGAGGTGTCGTACGAGCAGTACTTC.

This clone was seen a few times. This chain connects TRBV27 to TRBJ2-1, with a weak D call TRBD1 (5 bases). The ends were cut back, 2 bases at V and 9 bases at J, with 11 bases in the middle. The CDR3 has 13 amino acids. Germline-derived CDR1 and CDR2 are MNHEY and SMNVEV (reference sequence). CDR3 sequence: CASSLQGRGEQFF. The DNA for the CDR3 is TGTGCCAGCAGTTTACAGGGAAGAGGTGAGCAGTTCTTC.

This sequence joins TRBV6-6 and TRBJ2-3; maybe TRBD1 (5 bases). CDR1 is MNHNY and CDR2 is SVGAGI in the germline V gene (reference sequence). V gave up 3 bases and J gave up 1 base, with 14 bases separating them. The CDR3 runs 16 residues. This CDR3 is CASSYGRTLGTDTQYF. The CDR3 nucleotides read TGTGCCAGCAGTTATGGTAGGACACTCGGCACAGATACGCAGTATTTT.

The chain joins TRBV27 to TRBJ1-6; TRBD1 might be the D (6 bases). The CDR3 extends over 18 amino acids. CDR1 and CDR2 from the germline V gene are MNHEY and SMNVEV (reference sequence). V was trimmed by 8 bases and J by 3 bases, leaving 23 bases between them. The CDR3 DNA reads as TGTGCCAGCCAGCCCAATTTATCCGGGACAAACTATAATTCACCCCTCCACTTT. It encodes CASQPNLSGTNYNSPLHF.

As concerns this clone: The same CDR3 arises from other DNA sequences in this sample as well. V usage is TRBV28 and J usage is TRBJ1-1; D is perhaps TRBD1 (5 bases). V lost 6 bases to trimming and J lost 0 bases, with 11 bases between them. This CDR3 is built from 14 residues. Germline assignment: CDR1 MDHEN and CDR2 SYDVKM. CDR3 sequence reads: CASSRPGLNTEAFF. The DNA for the CDR3 is TGTGCCAGCAGCCGTCCAGGGTTGAACACTGAAGCTTTCTTT.

This chain uses TRBV28 with TRBJ2-2, with D unresolved. CDR1 MDHEN and CDR2 SYDVKM come from the germline V gene. CDR3 length equals 13 residues. The V and J ends lost 6 bases and 4 bases respectively, with 9 bases between them. CDR3 bases: TGTGCCAGCAGGTCGTGGAGCACCGGGGAGCTGTTTTTT. It encodes CASRSWSTGELFF.

Only one count was recorded for this clone. The rearrangement uses TRBV7-2 and TRBJ2-7, with D hard to call. V was clipped by 3 bases and J by 4 bases, with 10 bases between them. Germline loops: CDR1 SGHTA, CDR2 FQGNSA. The CDR3 is made up of 13 amino acids. CDR3 amino acids: CASSLGRLYEQYF. For the CDR3, the DNA is TGTGCCAGCAGCTTGGGCAGATTATACGAGCAGTACTTC.

The chain uses TRBV9 and TRBJ2-7, with D tentatively TRBD2 (6 bases). V was clipped by 4 bases and J by 7 bases, with 18 bases between them. Germline CDR1 and CDR2: SGDLS and YYNGEE. The CDR3 extends over 14 amino acids. Here the CDR3 reads CASSTFGGREEQYF. CDR3 nucleotide sequence: TGTGCCAGCAGCACATTCGGGGGAAGGGAAGAGCAGTACTTC.

The chain links TRBV7-2 to TRBJ1-2, with 7 nucleotides matching TRBD1. Looked up from germline, CDR1 is SGHTA and CDR2 is FQGNSA. The ends lost 5 bases at V and 3 bases at J; junction bases unmatched: 6. CDR3 length: 14 residues. CDR3 coding DNA: TGTGCCAGCAGCCCGGGACAGAGACACTATGGCTACACCTTC. Its protein is CASSPGQRHYGYTF.

The V gene is TRBV18, the J gene TRBJ1-3, with 7 bases aligning to TRBD1. The CDR3 has 15 residues. Trimming removed 5 bases from V and 0 bases from J; junction bases left unmatched: 4. Germline V gene lookup returns CDR1 KGHSH and CDR2 LQKENI. CDR3 region: CASSSGQLSGNTIYF. The CDR3 DNA sequence: TGTGCCAGCTCATCGGGACAGCTCTCTGGAAACACCATATATTTT.

V and J are TRBV6-1 and TRBJ1-2, with TRBD1 matching 10 bases. This CDR3 is 12 amino acids long. With V trimmed by 9 bases and J by 8 bases, 6 bases remained unmatched. Germline assignment: CDR1 MNHNS and CDR2 SASEGT. The CDR3 nucleotides read TGTGCCAGTCGACAGGGGGCGGGAGGCTACACCTTC. Its protein product is CASRQGAGGYTF.

Of note for this clone: An end of the junction differs from the germline gene, which may be a read error. V gene TRBV5-6 combines with J gene TRBJ1-3, with D unresolved. The CDR3 runs to 14 residues. CDR1 SGHDT and CDR2 YYEEEE come from the germline V gene. CDR3 sequence reads: CASRRHSSGSTIYF. As DNA, the CDR3 is TGTGCCAGCAGGAGACATTCCTCTGGAAGCACCATATATTTT.

The rearrangement uses TRBV9 and TRBJ1-6; D remains ambiguous. There are 14 residues in the CDR3. The V end lost 1 base, the J end lost 10 bases, and 12 bases lay between the germline ends. From germline, CDR1 is SGDLS and CDR2 YYNGEE. DNA for the CDR3: TGTGCCAGCAGCGTAACTAGGGTAGGGTCACCCCTCCACTTT. Translation gives CASSVTRVGSPLHF.